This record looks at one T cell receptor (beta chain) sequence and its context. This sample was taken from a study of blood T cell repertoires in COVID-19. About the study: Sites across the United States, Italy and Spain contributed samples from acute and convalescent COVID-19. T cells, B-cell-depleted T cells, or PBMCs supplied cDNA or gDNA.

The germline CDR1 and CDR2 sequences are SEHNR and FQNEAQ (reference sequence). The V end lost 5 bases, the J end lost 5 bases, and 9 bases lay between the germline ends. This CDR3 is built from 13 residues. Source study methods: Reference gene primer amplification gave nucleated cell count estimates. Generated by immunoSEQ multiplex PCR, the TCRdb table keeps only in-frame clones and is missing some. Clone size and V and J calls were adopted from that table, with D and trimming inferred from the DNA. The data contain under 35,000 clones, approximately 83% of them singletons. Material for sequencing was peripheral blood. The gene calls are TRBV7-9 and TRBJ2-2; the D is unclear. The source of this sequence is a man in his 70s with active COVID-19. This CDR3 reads CASSATGTGELFF. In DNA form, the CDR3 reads TGTGCCAGCAGCGCAACCGGGACCGGGGAGCTGTTTTTT.